This T cell receptor (beta chain) emerged from a study of blood T cell repertoires in COVID-19. The overall study: Acute and convalescent COVID-19 specimens originated in the United States, Italy and Spain. T cells, B-cell-depleted T cells, or PBMCs provided the cDNA or gDNA that served as material.

Original processing notes: Amplification from reference gene primers served as the basis for estimated nucleated cell counts. Some clones are missing from TCRdb's copy, which holds only in-frame ones; the method was immunoSEQ multiplex PCR. The V and J calls and clone size are taken from that table; D and trimming were inferred from the DNA. The sample has approximately 280,000 clones; approximately 89% are singletons. Germline V lookup: CDR1 LNHDA, CDR2 SQIVND (reference sequence). J lost 7 bases, V lost 2 bases, and 3 bases had no gene match. CDR3 length: 15 residues. This clone was found a few times.

Sequenced: peripheral blood. This rearrangement joins TRBV19 to TRBJ2-1; TRBD2 aligns across 12 bases. The source of this sequence is a woman in her sixties with acute or convalescent COVID-19. DNA for the CDR3: TGTGCCAGTAGTATAAAGACTAGCGGGAGAAATGAGCAGTTCTTC. As protein: CASSIKTSGRNEQFF.